This entry lists 21 T cell receptor beta chains sequenced from one sample in a study of T cell responses to AZD1222 COVID-19 vaccine. The repertoire was sequenced with immunoSEQ multiplex PCR; TCRdb's copy has only in-frame clones and lacks some. The data show approximately 200,000 clones, with about 90% seen just once and about 7.2% held by the top ten. The sample here was peripheral blood, taken on day 0 of AZD1222 vaccination. Receptors originate from an adult in good health.

The V gene is TRBV6-6, the J gene TRBJ2-2; maybe TRBD2 (5 bases). The CDR3 is made up of 16 amino acids. Germline V CDR1 and CDR2: MNHNY, SVGAGI (reference sequence). V lost 2 bases, J lost 7 bases, and 17 bases lay in between. CDR3 residues: CASSYGVSRSGGELFF. CDR3 DNA: TGTGCCAGCAGTTACGGCGTCTCAAGGAGCGGCGGGGAGCTGTTTTTT.

V is TRBV12-3 or TRBV12-4 and J is TRBJ2-3, with TRBD1 as a possible D gene (6 bases). The CDR3 spans 12 residues. Trimming took 7 bases from V and 5 from J, leaving 10 bases between them. CDR3 coding DNA: TGTGCCAGCAACAGGGTGGTAGATACGCAGTATTTT. Translated: CASNRVVDTQYF.

The rearrangement joins TRBV27 to TRBJ2-5; D gene unclear. Per the germline V gene, CDR1 is MNHEY and CDR2 is SMNVEV (reference sequence). Trimming removed 3 bases at V and 4 bases at J, with 12 bases between. The length of the CDR3 is 14 residues. The CDR3 nucleotides read TGTGCCAGCAGTTTTTCCTGGAGATCAGAGACCCAGTACTTC. Translated: CASSFSWRSETQYF.

V usage is TRBV30 and J usage is TRBJ2-7; tentative D call: TRBD2 (6 bases). The germline V gene has CDR1 GTSNPN and CDR2 SVGIG (reference sequence). The CDR3 extends over 13 amino acids. The V gene lost 5 bases and the J gene lost 6 bases, with 17 bases spanning the gap. The CDR3 bases are TGTGCCTGGGGGGCGGGACCGACAGTCGAGCAGTACTTC. It codes for CAWGAGPTVEQYF.

The rearrangement uses TRBV7-2 and TRBJ1-4, with D hard to call. CDR3 size: 15 residues. V was pared by 0 bases and J by 5 bases, with 10 bases between. The germline CDR1 and CDR2 sequences are SGHTA and FQGNSA. The CDR3 loop is CASSLAWGGNEKLFF. The CDR3 DNA is TGTGCCAGCAGCTTAGCTTGGGGAGGCAATGAAAAACTGTTTTTT.

This clone was seen just once. The chain has TRBV3-1 (or the pseudogene TRBV3-2) and TRBJ2-5; 12 bases are a match to TRBD2. The CDR3 totals 17 residues. J was trimmed by 5 bases and V by 3 bases; bases with no gene match: 10. Germline V gene data show CDR1 as LGHDT and CDR2 as YNNKEL (reference sequence). CDR3 coding DNA: TGTGCCAGCAGCCAGGTCTCTAGCGGGGGGGCCTTTGAGACCCAGTACTTC. Amino acid sequence: CASSQVSSGGAFETQYF.

V is TRBV30 and J is TRBJ2-2; D remains unclear. The CDR3 covers 14 residues. Germline V gene sequence: CDR1 GTSNPN, CDR2 SVGIG (reference sequence). The ends were cut back, 4 bases at V and 6 bases at J, with 15 bases in the middle. The CDR3 here is CAWTPRSDSGELFF. In DNA, the CDR3 is TGTGCCTGGACGCCGCGAAGCGACTCCGGGGAGCTGTTTTTT. Full variable domain (missing parts from reference TRBV30 and TRBJ2-2): SQTIHQWPATLVQPVGSPLSLECTVEGTSNPNLYWYRQAAGRGLQLLFYSVGIGQISSEVPQNLSASRPQDRQFILSSKKLLLSDSGFYLCAWTPRSDSGELFFGEGSRLTVL.

The gene calls are TRBV18 and TRBJ1-2; 8 nucleotides align to TRBD1. Per the germline V gene, CDR1 is KGHSH and CDR2 is LQKENI. The length of the CDR3 is 14 residues. The ends lost 4 bases at V and 0 bases at J; junction bases unmatched: 1. The CDR3 reads CASSRQGTNYGYTF. The DNA for the CDR3 is TGTGCCAGCTCACGACAGGGGACTAACTATGGCTACACCTTC. Full variable domain (remainder filled in from reference TRBV18 and TRBJ1-2): NAGVMQNPRHLVRRRGQEARLRCSPMKGHSHVYWYRQLPEEGLKFMVYLQKENIIDESGMPKERFSAEFPKEGPSILRIQQVVRGDSAAYFCASSRQGTNYGYTFGSGTRLTVV.

CDR3 DNA sequence: TGTGCCACCAGCAGAGACTACTTTGAAATCGGGACGGCAAGCAATCAGCCCCAGCATTTT. It is translated as CATSRDYFEIGTASNQPQHF. The V call is TRBV15, the J call TRBJ1-5, with TRBD1 as a possible D gene (5 bases). Trimming removed 0 bases from V and 1 base from J, with 22 bases in between. The CDR3 spans 20 residues. The germline gives CDR1 LNHNV, CDR2 YYDKDF (reference sequence).

This chain connects TRBV28 to TRBJ1-5, with a tentative D call TRBD1 (6 bases). V gave up 2 bases and J gave up 7 bases, with 18 bases separating them. The CDR3 is made up of 16 amino acids. Germline assignment: CDR1 MDHEN and CDR2 SYDVKM. CDR3: CASSLDGGGQGQPQHF. CDR3 bases: TGTGCCAGCAGTTTAGACGGCGGGGGGCAGGGCCAGCCCCAGCATTTT.

This sequence joins TRBV2 and TRBJ2-2, with 8 bases that match TRBD2. CDR1 and CDR2 from the germline V gene are SNHLY and FYNNEI. V dropped 6 bases and J dropped 0; count of bases not matched to a gene: 3. The CDR3 length is 15 residues. The CDR3 spells CASREGLANTGELFF. The CDR3 coding sequence is TGTGCCAGCAGGGAGGGACTAGCGAACACCGGGGAGCTGTTTTTT.

J is TRBJ1-2 and V is TRBV7-9; TRBD1 matches at 7 bases. Germline V gene data show CDR1 as SEHNR and CDR2 as FQNEAQ (reference sequence). The V gene end was trimmed by 5 bases and the J gene end by 4 bases; junction bases not matched to a gene: 7. The CDR3 is 14 residues long. The CDR3 sequence: CASSRDRDGYGYTF. The DNA of the CDR3 is TGTGCCAGCAGCCGAGACAGGGATGGCTATGGCTACACCTTC.

A single count supports this clone. The chain's CDR3 is CASSPGRDTGELFF. The CDR3 DNA reads as TGTGCCAGCAGCCCAGGACGGGACACCGGGGAGCTGTTTTTT. The rearrangement links TRBV9 to TRBJ2-2; D is undetermined. Germline V gives CDR1 SGDLS, CDR2 YYNGEE. V gave up 4 bases and J gave up 3 bases, with 10 bases separating them. The CDR3 extends over 14 amino acids. The complete variable domain, with remaining parts taken from reference TRBV9 and TRBJ2-2, reads DSGVTQTPKHLITATGQRVTLRCSPRSGDLSVYWYQQSLDQGLQFLIQYYNGEERAKGNILERFSAQQFPDLHSELNLSSLELGDSALYFCASSPGRDTGELFFGEGSRLTVL.

The gene calls are TRBV5-5 and TRBJ2-3, with D unclear. CDR3 length: 12 residues. Trimming pared 4 bases from V and 3 bases from J, leaving 6 bases between. CDR1 is SGHKS and CDR2 is YYEKEE in the germline V gene (reference sequence). DNA of the CDR3: TGTGCCAGCAGCAGCCGAACAGATACGCAGTATTTT. Amino acids: CASSSRTDTQYF.

V is TRBV5-1 and J is TRBJ2-3; 12 bases map to TRBD1. The CDR3 has 17 residues. Germline V CDR1 and CDR2: SGHRS, YFSETQ. Trimming cost V 4 bases and J 5 bases; bases outside gene matches: 11. The CDR3 nucleotides read TGCGCCAGCAGCCTCCCCCCGGGACAGGGGGCTTTAGATACGCAGTATTTT. Translation: CASSLPPGQGALDTQYF.

CDR3 protein: CASSIGGSNTGELFF. For the CDR3, the DNA is TGTGCCAGTAGTATAGGAGGGTCGAACACCGGGGAGCTGTTTTTT. The chain couples TRBV19 to TRBJ2-2; D is possibly TRBD2 (5 bases). This CDR3 comprises 15 residues. V gave up 1 base and J gave up 0 bases, with 6 bases separating them. In germline, CDR1 is LNHDA, CDR2 SQIVND (reference sequence).

This chain uses TRBV4-3 with TRBJ1-1; D gene unclear. This CDR3 comprises 13 residues. Germline CDR1 and CDR2: LGHNA and YSLEER. Trimming pared 1 base from V and 3 bases from J, leaving 6 bases between. The CDR3 DNA sequence: TGCGCCAGCAGCCAAGGCAGCCACACTGAAGCTTTCTTT. The encoded protein is CASSQGSHTEAFF.

V is TRBV10-3 and J is TRBJ1-2; 12 positions agree with TRBD1. Looked up from germline, CDR1 is ENHRY and CDR2 is SYGVKD. This CDR3 spans 17 amino acids. V gave up 4 bases and J gave up 3 bases; unmatched junction bases: 9. The DNA for the CDR3 is TGTGCCATCAGTGGCCGGGACAGGGGGCGATCAGACTATGGCTACACCTTC. As protein: CAISGRDRGRSDYGYTF.

V and J are TRBV4-1 and TRBJ2-7; TRBD1 matches at 7 bases. Looked up from germline, CDR1 is MGHRA and CDR2 is YSYEKL. V shed 4 bases and J 7 bases; nucleotides not matched to a gene: 7. The CDR3 totals 13 residues. This CDR3 is CASSPGTAAEQYF. The CDR3 DNA sequence: TGCGCCAGCAGCCCCGGGACAGCCGCTGAGCAGTACTTC.

The J gene is TRBJ1-6, the V gene TRBV5-1; possible D gene TRBD1, 6 bases. The V end lost 1 base, the J end lost 9 bases, and 8 bases lay between the germline ends. Germline V gives CDR1 SGHRS, CDR2 YFSETQ. This CDR3 comprises 13 residues. CDR3 sequence reads: CASSLTGRSPLHF. The DNA of the CDR3 is TGCGCCAGCAGCTTGACAGGGCGTTCACCCCTCCACTTT.

The rearrangement links TRBV19 to TRBJ1-2; TRBD1 aligns across 7 bases. V was clipped by 2 bases and J by 4 bases; unmatched bases: 10. There are 16 residues in the CDR3. CDR1 and CDR2 from the germline V gene are LNHDA and SQIVND (reference sequence). CDR3 in amino acids: CASSIQGGQRGYGYTF. As DNA, the CDR3 is TGTGCCAGTAGTATACAGGGGGGACAGAGAGGCTATGGCTACACCTTC.